These 24 T cell receptor beta chains originate from one sample sequenced in a study of T cell therapy after organ transplantation (dated by TCRdb to between 2017 and 2020). Libraries came from the immunoSEQ multiplex PCR assay. TCRdb carries this immuneACCESS record with in-frame sequences only. Its versions omit some clonotypes, under half of them owing to an unresolved V gene in the studies checked, with the rest unexplained. The sample contains some 17,000 clones, roughly 85% of them found a single time. Roughly 31% of the sample comes from the top ten. Reading the label with the study, this specimen's time point is: 20-29 weeks after completion of therapy. Antigens of these TCRs are unknown. This specimen was CD8+ T cells from blood, taken after autologous CMV-specific T cell therapy. The receptors derive from a human patient who had received a solid organ transplant and had CMV disease. Following a transplant, a fraction of the T cells may be traceable to the graft donor.

The chain links TRBV6-1 to TRBJ2-2; D possibly matches TRBD1 or TRBD2 (5 bases each). In germline, CDR1 is MNHNS, CDR2 SASEGT. The CDR3 sequence is 13 residues long. With 6 bases removed from V and 2 bases from J, the gap between germline ends came to 7 bases. The CDR3 here is CASRGDNTGELFF. The CDR3 coding sequence is TGTGCCAGCAGGGGGGATAACACCGGGGAGCTGTTTTTT.

The chain carries TRBV5-8 and TRBJ2-2; possibly TRBD1 for D (6 bases). CDR1 and CDR2 (germline): SGHTS, YDEGEE. CDR3 length: 15 residues. Trimming took off 0 bases at V and 2 bases at J, with 8 bases between the two ends. The CDR3 protein is CASSLARGNTGELFF. CDR3 coding DNA: TGTGCCAGCAGCTTGGCCAGGGGAAACACCGGGGAGCTGTTTTTT.

V and J are TRBV13 and TRBJ1-2; a possible D gene is TRBD1 (6 bases). Germline CDR1 and CDR2: PRHDT and FYEKMQ (reference sequence). The CDR3 totals 18 residues. V lost 5 bases and J lost 0, with 22 bases in between. CDR3 coding DNA: TGTGCCAGCAGCCCCCCCAGGGACACCTCAATAGCTAACTATGGCTACACCTTC. This sequence encodes CASSPPRDTSIANYGYTF.

This rearrangement joins TRBV27 to TRBJ2-7, with D perhaps TRBD1 (6 bases). The CDR3 extends over 16 amino acids. CDR1 and CDR2 (germline): MNHEY, SMNVEV (reference sequence). Between the trimmed V and J ends, which lost 3 bases and 5 bases, there was a span of 20 bases. The CDR3 here is CASSFLPRRGNNEQYF. The CDR3 nucleotides are TGTGCCAGCAGTTTTCTCCCCCGCAGGGGCAACAACGAGCAGTACTTC.

This clone was observed once. The chain combines TRBV19 with TRBJ2-5; D unresolved. This CDR3 is 13 amino acids long. The V gene's germline CDR1 is LNHDA and CDR2 SQIVND (reference sequence). Trimming left V 0 bases short and J 3 bases short, with 5 bases between. As DNA, the CDR3 is TGTGCCAGTAGTATAGACGGAGAAGAGACCCAGTACTTC. It codes for CASSIDGEETQYF. The variable domain in full, completed from reference TRBV19 and TRBJ2-5, reads DGGITQSPKYLFRKEGQNVTLSCEQNLNHDAMYWYRQDPGQGLRLIYYSQIVNDFQKGDIAEGYSVSREKKESFPLTVTSAQKNPTAFYLCASSIDGEETQYFGPGTRLLVL.

This clone was detected only once. The rearrangement uses TRBV6-6 and TRBJ1-1, with a tentative D call TRBD1 (6 bases). The CDR3 runs to 14 residues. The germline V gene encodes CDR1 MNHNY and CDR2 SVGAGI (reference sequence). Deletions cut 5 bases from V and 1 base from J, with 11 bases between. CDR3 residues: CASSPLQGNTEAFF. DNA for the CDR3: TGTGCCAGCAGTCCTCTACAGGGGAACACTGAAGCTTTCTTT.

The chain joins TRBV6-1 to TRBJ2-2; D call uncertain. The length of the CDR3 is 16 residues. The germline V gene encodes CDR1 MNHNS and CDR2 SASEGT. V was trimmed by 4 bases and J by 4 bases, leaving 16 bases between them. The CDR3 DNA follows: TGTGCCAGCAGTGCCCACACGGGTGGTGGCACCGGGGAGCTGTTTTTT. Amino acid sequence: CASSAHTGGGTGELFF.

This clone was found a few times. One end of the junction fails to match germline, which may point to a read error. This rearrangement joins TRBV4-2 to TRBJ2-7; TRBD1 matches at 7 bases. Germline values: CDR1 LGHNA, CDR2 YNFKEQ. CDR3 size: 15 residues. The CDR3 reads CASSQAGTASDEQYF. As DNA, the CDR3 is TGTGCCAGCAGCCAAGCCGGGACAGCCTCCGACGAGCAGTACTTC.

This chain joins TRBV6-5 and TRBJ1-5, with D perhaps TRBD1 (6 bases). The CDR3 runs 14 residues. The germline V and J ends were trimmed by 0 bases and 5 bases, with 8 bases remaining between them. Looked up from germline, CDR1 is MNHEY and CDR2 is SVGAGI. The CDR3 DNA is TGTGCCAGCAGTTACTCGGACAGCTATCAGCCCCAGCATTTT. Translated, it gives CASSYSDSYQPQHF.

The CDR3 spells CASSPPVGLSYNEQFF. The CDR3 bases are TGTGCCAGCTCACCGCCTGTCGGGCTTTCCTACAATGAGCAGTTCTTC. V gene TRBV18 combines with J gene TRBJ2-1; no clear D gene. This CDR3 spans 16 amino acids. CDR1 KGHSH and CDR2 LQKENI come from the germline V gene. V dropped 3 bases and J dropped 1 base, with 13 bases sitting between them.

The chain couples TRBV5-6 to TRBJ2-7; D perhaps matches TRBD1 (6 bases). V was shortened by 0 bases and J by 0 bases, with 7 bases between the two germline ends. The CDR3 length is 14 residues. The germline V gene has CDR1 SGHDT and CDR2 YYEEEE. Here the CDR3 reads CASSLGTASYEQYF. In DNA, the CDR3 is TGTGCCAGCAGCTTGGGGACAGCCTCCTACGAGCAGTACTTC.

V and J are TRBV4-2 and TRBJ2-1; D may match TRBD1 or TRBD2 (5 bases each). The V end lost 1 base, the J end lost 6 bases, and 10 bases lay between the germline ends. CDR1 and CDR2 (germline): LGHNA, YNFKEQ. The CDR3 spans 14 residues. The CDR3 region has the DNA TGTGCCAGCAGCCAAGCTTATGGGGGCAATGAGCAGTTCTTC. This encodes CASSQAYGGNEQFF.

This clone was recorded once. V usage is TRBV4-1 and J usage is TRBJ2-2; 8 nucleotides line up with TRBD1. Germline V gives CDR1 MGHRA, CDR2 YSYEKL. This CDR3 has 14 amino acids. Unmatched junction bases numbered 0, after V lost 0 bases and J lost 6 bases. The CDR3 sequence: CASSQDRGPGELFF. The CDR3, as DNA: TGCGCCAGCAGCCAAGACAGGGGGCCCGGGGAGCTGTTTTTT.

This chain joins TRBV19 and TRBJ1-5, with D perhaps TRBD1 (6 bases). V lost 7 bases to trimming and J lost 3 bases, with 10 bases between them. There are 13 residues in the CDR3. Per the germline V gene, CDR1 is LNHDA and CDR2 is SQIVND (reference sequence). DNA of the CDR3: TGTGCCAGTACCACAGGGCTCAATCAGCCCCAGCATTTT. It translates to CASTTGLNQPQHF.

The table lists this clone with a count of one. The chain carries TRBV16 and TRBJ1-5; TRBD1 aligns across 7 bases. V dropped 4 bases and J dropped 3; count of bases not matched to a gene: 6. The CDR3 is 15 amino acids. Germline CDR1 KGHSY, CDR2 FQNENV. CDR3 protein: CASSPGDRDNQPQHF. The CDR3 bases are TGTGCCAGCAGCCCTGGGGACAGAGACAATCAGCCCCAGCATTTT.

The chain has TRBV27 and TRBJ1-1, with TRBD1 identical over 7 bases. The trim removed 2 bases at V and 1 base at J, leaving 4 bases unmatched. Per the germline V gene, CDR1 is MNHEY and CDR2 is SMNVEV (reference sequence). This CDR3 has 15 amino acids. For the CDR3, the DNA is TGTGCCAGCAGTTTAAGTAACAGGGGGAACACTGAAGCTTTCTTT. Encoded protein: CASSLSNRGNTEAFF.

This rearrangement joins TRBV6-6 to TRBJ2-7; 8 bases line up with TRBD2. CDR1 MNHNY and CDR2 SVGAGI come from the germline V gene (reference sequence). This CDR3 comprises 14 residues. V trimming: 6 bases; J trimming: 5 bases; junction bases outside the gene matches: 9. CDR3 in amino acids: CASSQPGGIHEQYF. DNA of the CDR3: TGTGCCAGCAGCCAACCGGGAGGGATCCACGAGCAGTACTTC.

The rearrangement links TRBV7-6 to TRBJ2-1; no reliable D call. Germline CDR1 SGHVS, CDR2 FNYEAQ. The CDR3 covers 12 residues. V lost 4 bases, J lost 10 bases, and 11 bases lay in between. The DNA for the CDR3 is TGTGCCAGCAGCTCTTTTTTTGGGGAGCAGTTCTTC. This codes for CASSSFFGEQFF.

The rearrangement links TRBV10-3 to TRBJ2-7; 9 positions match TRBD1. Germline CDR1 reads ENHRY; CDR2 reads SYGVKD. The CDR3 is made up of 11 amino acids. The trim removed 8 bases at V and 4 bases at J, leaving 0 bases unmatched. DNA for the CDR3: TGTGCCATCGGGACAGGGTACGAGCAGTACTTC. This sequence encodes CAIGTGYEQYF.

The chain is built from TRBV19 and TRBJ2-7, with 8 bases identical to TRBD2. Germline V gene sequence: CDR1 LNHDA, CDR2 SQIVND (reference sequence). This CDR3 is 14 amino acids long. Trimming removed 6 bases from V and 7 bases from J; junction bases left unmatched: 11. The chain's CDR3 is CASSPSGGPREQYF. In nucleotides, the CDR3 is TGTGCCAGTAGCCCTTCGGGAGGGCCTCGGGAGCAGTACTTC. The entire variable domain, with the rest obtained from reference TRBV19 and TRBJ2-7, is as follows: DGGITQSPKYLFRKEGQNVTLSCEQNLNHDAMYWYRQDPGQGLRLIYYSQIVNDFQKGDIAEGYSVSREKKESFPLTVTSAQKNPTAFYLCASSPSGGPREQYFGPGTRLTVT.

The CDR3 protein is CASSLGPEPQPYEQYF. CDR3 coding DNA: TGTGCCAGCAGCTTAGGGCCCGAGCCACAGCCCTACGAGCAGTACTTC. This chain joins TRBV5-8 and TRBJ2-7; no clear D. Trimming left V 2 bases short and J 2 bases short, with 17 bases between. The CDR3 sequence is 16 residues long. The V gene's germline CDR1 is SGHTS and CDR2 YDEGEE.

The gene calls are TRBV6-5 and TRBJ1-1; weak D call: TRBD1 (5 bases). Germline values: CDR1 MNHEY, CDR2 SVGAGI. V gave up 4 bases and J gave up 4 bases, with 13 bases separating them. This CDR3 region has 14 residues. The CDR3 coding sequence is TGTGCCAGCAGTTGGGGGAGGGTAAGCACTGAAGCTTTCTTT. Its protein is CASSWGRVSTEAFF.

Regarding this clone: At one end, the junction sequence differs from germline, possibly due to a read error. The CDR3 sequence: CASSLAGTQGPHEQFF. CDR3 nucleotide sequence: TGTGCTAGCAGCTTGGCCGGGACACAGGGGCCTCATGAGCAGTTCTTC. The genes are TRBV7-7 and TRBJ2-1, with 7 bases lining up with TRBD1. The CDR3 contains 16 residues. Germline V CDR1 and CDR2: SSHAT, FNYEAQ (reference sequence).

This chain connects TRBV5-8 to TRBJ2-7; 10 positions match TRBD1. Trimming removed 5 bases from V and 5 bases from J; junction bases left unmatched: 13. The CDR3 sequence is 16 residues long. CDR1 and CDR2 (germline): SGHTS, YDEGEE. CDR3 coding DNA: TGTGCCAGCAGTCCTTTGGCGACAGGGGGCTTTGACGAGCAGTACTTC. Its protein product is CASSPLATGGFDEQYF. The whole variable domain, remainder taken from reference TRBV5-8 and TRBJ2-7, is EAGVTQSPTHLIKTRGQQATLRCSPISGHTSVYWYQQALGLGLQFLLWYDEGEERNRGNFPPRFSGRQFPNYSSELNVNALELEDSALYLCASSPLATGGFDEQYFGPGTRLTVT.